A selection of T cell receptor beta chains follows, all from one sample in a study of metastatic and nonmetastatic thyroid tumors. MiXCR was used by TCRdb to re-call the PCR reads. The sample carries under 25,000 clones, 27% recorded once. Specimen: blood. All receptors derive from a female donor with papillary thyroid cancer or a benign thyroid nodule (not recorded which). Some clones in this sample may be carry-over from other donors' samples. Both conserved end residues are part of each CDR3. Each record gives: D gene, CDR3 length, J gene, V gene, clone size, CDR3 protein, CDR3 DNA. D genes are given only for firm matches. Not every row has a clone size; where given, it reads once, few, many or a size class.

. | 15 | TRBJ1-5 | TRBV12-5 | few | CASVDGRPGHQPQHF | TGTGCTAGTGTCGACGGTAGGCCTGGTCATCAGCCCCAGCATTTT
. | 15 | TRBJ2-7 | TRBV12-3/TRBV12-4 | few | CASSLSTAGSYEQYF | TGTGCCAGCAGTCTTTCGACAGCCGGCTCCTACGAGCAGTACTTC
TRBD2 | 14 | TRBJ2-5 | TRBV6-1 | . | CGSRRTRAQETQYF | TGTGGCAGCAGGAGGACTAGGGCCCAAGAGACCCAGTACTTC
. | 16 | TRBJ2-5 | TRBV5-1 | many | CASSLLASEVQETQYF | TGCGCCAGCAGCTTGTTGGCTAGCGAAGTCCAAGAGACCCAGTACTTC
. | 13 | TRBJ2-3 | TRBV19 | . | CASSNRAADTQYF | TGTGCCAGTAGTAATCGGGCGGCAGATACGCAGTATTTT
TRBD1 | 13 | TRBJ1-4 | TRBV10-3 | few | CAIRDSSNEKLFF | TGTGCCATCCGGGACAGCTCTAATGAAAAACTGTTTTTT
TRBD1 | 15 | TRBJ2-6 | TRBV11-3 | . | CASSQGDSGANVLTF | TGTGCCAGCAGCCAGGGGGACTCTGGGGCCAACGTCCTGACTTTC
. | 16 | TRBJ1-5 | TRBV27 | . | CASSLRGRGFNQPQHF | TGTGCCAGCAGTTTAAGGGGCAGGGGATTTAATCAGCCCCAGCATTTT
. | 15 | TRBJ1-5 | TRBV12-3/TRBV12-4 | . | CASSLTGTSNQPQHF | TGTGCCAGCAGTTTAACAGGGACTAGCAATCAGCCCCAGCATTTT
TRBD1 | 18 | TRBJ1-1 | TRBV6-5 | few | CASSYKRNRGRRNTEAFF | TGTGCCAGCAGTTACAAACGCAACAGGGGGCGAAGGAACACTGAAGCTTTCTTT
TRBD2 | 14 | TRBJ2-7 | TRBV6-1 | medium-sized | CASTREGRSYEQYF | TGTGCCAGTACGCGGGAGGGCCGATCCTACGAGCAGTACTTC
. | 14 | TRBJ2-7 | TRBV4-1 | . | CASSQGVAAYEQYF | TGCGCCAGCAGCCAAGGGGTAGCTGCCTACGAGCAGTACTTC
. | 16 | TRBJ2-5 | TRBV6-1 | few | CASSERAGSYQETQYF | TGTGCCAGCAGTGAACGGGCGGGTAGTTACCAAGAGACCCAGTACTTC
. | 13 | TRBJ1-2 | TRBV18 | once | CASSQSRGSGYTF | TGTGCCAGCTCACAGTCCAGGGGAAGTGGCTACACCTTC
. | 14 | TRBJ1-2 | TRBV20-1 | . | CSAREGGRGYGYTF | TGCAGTGCTAGAGAGGGGGGCAGAGGCTATGGCTACACCTTC